This T cell receptor (beta chain) was documented in a study of beta chain features in type 1 diabetes. Germline V lookup: CDR1 SGHTA, CDR2 FQGNSA. V lost 5 bases and J lost 2, with 12 bases in between. This CDR3 comprises 14 residues. The sample holds a few counts of this clone. The antigen remains undetermined. Expressed TCRB transcripts got sequenced, as all isolated RNA was reverse transcribed. Using immunoSEQ multiplex PCR, the repertoire was profiled, and TCRdb retains in-frame clones only, with some absent. The data contain 200,000 to 250,000 clones, roughly 30% of them seen just once; the ten biggest clones take up 3% to 4%. General study findings and limits: Shortening that was moderate but significant affected the TCRB CDR3s of Type 1 diabetes patients in all four CD4+ subsets. In comparison with healthy donors, patients had naive, central memory and Treg TCRB repertoires that appeared more similar.

The clonotype originates from a man in his thirties or forties in good health. The sequenced sample was central memory CD4+ T cells from blood. The V and J genes are TRBV7-2 and TRBJ2-5, with TRBD2 as a possible D gene (6 bases). The CDR3 nucleotides read TGTGCCAGCAGCCCATTAGCGGTACAAGAGACCCAGTACTTC. Its translation is CASSPLAVQETQYF. Full variable domain (outside the CDR3, taken from reference TRBV7-2 and TRBJ2-5): GAGVSQSPSNKVTEKGKDVELRCDPISGHTALYWYRQSLGQGLEFLIYFQGNSAPDKSGLPSDRFSAERTGGSVSTLTIQRTQQEDSAVYLCASSPLAVQETQYFGPGTRLLVL.